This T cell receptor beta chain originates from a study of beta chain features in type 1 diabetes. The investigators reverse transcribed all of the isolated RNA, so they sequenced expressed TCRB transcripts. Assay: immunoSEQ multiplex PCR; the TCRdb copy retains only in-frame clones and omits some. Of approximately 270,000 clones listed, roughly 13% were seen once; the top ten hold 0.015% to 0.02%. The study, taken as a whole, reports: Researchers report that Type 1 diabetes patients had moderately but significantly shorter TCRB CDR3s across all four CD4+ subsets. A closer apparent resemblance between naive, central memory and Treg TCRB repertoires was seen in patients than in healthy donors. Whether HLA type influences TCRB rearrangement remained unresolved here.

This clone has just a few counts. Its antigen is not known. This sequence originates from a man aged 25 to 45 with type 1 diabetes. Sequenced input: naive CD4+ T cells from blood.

The CDR3 loop is CASSSFRYEQYF. The CDR3 DNA reads TGTGCCAGCAGCTCCTTCCGCTACGAGCAGTACTTC. The rearrangement joins TRBV13 to TRBJ2-7; D call uncertain. Germline assignment: CDR1 PRHDT and CDR2 FYEKMQ (reference sequence). There are 12 residues in the CDR3. Deletions cut 4 bases from V and 3 bases from J, with 7 bases between.